This TCR beta chain was captured by sequencing in a study of response to subunit inactivated influenza vaccine. TCRdb passed the RT-PCR reads through MiXCR, listing each CDR3 protein once. This table has 550,000 to 650,000 distinct CDR3 sequences, about 10% appearing once. This clonotype has a handful of counts. The sequencing here drew on PBMCs from blood, taken on the day of vaccination. The TCR sequence derives from a middle-aged man who received an inactivated influenza vaccine.

CDR3 bases: TGTGCCAGCAGCCAAGGGACAGGGGGCCGATACGAGCAGTACTTC. Residues: CASSQGTGGRYEQYF. The chain is built from TRBV3-1 and TRBJ2-7; 11 positions agree with TRBD1. This CDR3 comprises 15 residues. Germline V gene data show CDR1 as LGHDT and CDR2 as YNNKEL (reference sequence). The V gene end was trimmed by 1 base and the J gene end by 4 bases; junction bases not matched to a gene: 3.